This TCR beta chain was identified in a study of T cells in narcolepsy. Overall study: Donors had narcolepsy type 1 or type 2, or were healthy controls. Study-level results: In some patient and control memory CD4+ samples, autoreactive clones were absent. Blood of same and different patients, but not healthy controls, reportedly held recurring autoreactive clonotypes.

On this clone itself: What it recognizes is unknown.

Looked up from germline, CDR1 is SGHNT and CDR2 is YYREEE (reference sequence). V lost 5 bases and J lost 0; bases outside the gene matches: 10. This CDR3 is built from 17 residues. Only in-frame clones appear in the TCRdb table, and some are missing; sequencing was by immunoSEQ multiplex PCR. Here the sample spans just over 40,000 clones, approximately 88% being singletons. The TCR originated in a human donor with narcolepsy. This chain joins TRBV5-4 and TRBJ2-1, with 8 bases fitting TRBD1. Sequencing was carried out using CD45RA- memory CD4+ T cells from PBMCs. The CDR3 DNA reads TGTGCCAGCAGTTCTTACGCAACAGGGGGCTCCTACAATGAGCAGTTCTTC. Residues: CASSSYATGGSYNEQFF.